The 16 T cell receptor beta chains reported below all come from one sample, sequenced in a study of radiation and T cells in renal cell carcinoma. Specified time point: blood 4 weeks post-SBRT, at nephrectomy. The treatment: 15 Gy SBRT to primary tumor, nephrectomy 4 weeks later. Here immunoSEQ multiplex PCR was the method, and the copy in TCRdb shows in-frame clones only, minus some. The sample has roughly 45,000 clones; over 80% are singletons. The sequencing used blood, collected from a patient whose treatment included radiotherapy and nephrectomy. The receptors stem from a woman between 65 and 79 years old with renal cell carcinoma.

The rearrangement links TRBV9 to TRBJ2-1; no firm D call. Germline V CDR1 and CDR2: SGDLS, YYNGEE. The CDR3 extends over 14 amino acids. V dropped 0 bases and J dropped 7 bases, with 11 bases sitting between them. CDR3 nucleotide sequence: TGTGCCAGCAGCGTAGGCAGTCACGGGAATGAGCAGTTCTTC. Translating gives CASSVGSHGNEQFF. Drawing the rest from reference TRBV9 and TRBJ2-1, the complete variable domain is DSGVTQTPKHLITATGQRVTLRCSPRSGDLSVYWYQQSLDQGLQFLIQYYNGEERAKGNILERFSAQQFPDLHSELNLSSLELGDSALYFCASSVGSHGNEQFFGPGTRLTVL.

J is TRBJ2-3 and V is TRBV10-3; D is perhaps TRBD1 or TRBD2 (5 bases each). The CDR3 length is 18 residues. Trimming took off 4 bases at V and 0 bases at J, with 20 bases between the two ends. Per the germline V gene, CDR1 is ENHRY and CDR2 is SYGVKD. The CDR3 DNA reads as TGTGCCATCAGTGTCCTCCCGGGGCAGGAACCAAGCACAGATACGCAGTATTTT. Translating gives CAISVLPGQEPSTDTQYF.

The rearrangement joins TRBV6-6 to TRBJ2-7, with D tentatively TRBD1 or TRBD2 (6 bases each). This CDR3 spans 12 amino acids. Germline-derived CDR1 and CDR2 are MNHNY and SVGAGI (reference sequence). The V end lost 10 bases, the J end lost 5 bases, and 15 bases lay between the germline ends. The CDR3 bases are TGTGCCACCCGACAGGAGGGTAACGAGCAGTACTTC. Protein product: CATRQEGNEQYF.

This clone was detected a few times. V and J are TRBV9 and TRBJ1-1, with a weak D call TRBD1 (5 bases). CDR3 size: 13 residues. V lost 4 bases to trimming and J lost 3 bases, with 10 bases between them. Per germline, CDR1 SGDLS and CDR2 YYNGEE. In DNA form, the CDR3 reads TGTGCCAGCAGCACTCAGGGCGACACTGAAGCTTTCTTT. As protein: CASSTQGDTEAFF.

The CDR3 loop is CASSLAQGGEKLFF. Written as DNA, the CDR3 is TGCGCCAGCAGCTTGGCCCAGGGCGGTGAAAAACTGTTTTTT. This sequence joins TRBV5-1 and TRBJ1-4; tentative D call: TRBD1 (5 bases). V was pared by 0 bases and J by 7 bases, with 10 bases between. The CDR3 totals 14 residues. The germline gives CDR1 SGHRS, CDR2 YFSETQ.

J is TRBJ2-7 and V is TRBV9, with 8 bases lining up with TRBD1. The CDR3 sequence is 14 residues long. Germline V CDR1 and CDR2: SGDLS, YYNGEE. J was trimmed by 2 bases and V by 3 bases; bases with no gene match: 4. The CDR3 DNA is TGTGCCAGCAGCGGGGGGACAGGTCCCTACGAGCAGTACTTC. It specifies CASSGGTGPYEQYF.

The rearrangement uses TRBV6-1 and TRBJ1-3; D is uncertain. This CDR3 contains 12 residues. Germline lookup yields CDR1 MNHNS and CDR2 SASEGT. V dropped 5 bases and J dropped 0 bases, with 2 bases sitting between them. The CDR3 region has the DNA TGTGCCAGCAGTCCCTCTGGAAACACCATATATTTT. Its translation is CASSPSGNTIYF.

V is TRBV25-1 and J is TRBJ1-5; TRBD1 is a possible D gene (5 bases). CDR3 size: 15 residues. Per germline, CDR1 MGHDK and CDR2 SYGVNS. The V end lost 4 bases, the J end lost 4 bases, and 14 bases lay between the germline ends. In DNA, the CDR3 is TGTGCCAGCAGTGCTTCAGGGATTCGGAATCAGCCCCAGCATTTT. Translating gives CASSASGIRNQPQHF. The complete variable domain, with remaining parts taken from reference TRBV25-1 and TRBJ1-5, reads EADIYQTPRYLVIGTGKKITLECSQTMGHDKMYWYQQDPGMELHLIHYSYGVNSTEKGDLSSESTVSRIRTEHFPLTLESARPSHTSQYLCASSASGIRNQPQHFGDGTRLSIL.

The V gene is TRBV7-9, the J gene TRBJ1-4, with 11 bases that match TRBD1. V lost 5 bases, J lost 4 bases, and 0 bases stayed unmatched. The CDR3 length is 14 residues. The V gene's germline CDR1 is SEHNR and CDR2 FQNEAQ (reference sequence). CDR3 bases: TGTGCCAGCAGCGGGACAGGGGGTAATGAAAAACTGTTTTTT. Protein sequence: CASSGTGGNEKLFF.

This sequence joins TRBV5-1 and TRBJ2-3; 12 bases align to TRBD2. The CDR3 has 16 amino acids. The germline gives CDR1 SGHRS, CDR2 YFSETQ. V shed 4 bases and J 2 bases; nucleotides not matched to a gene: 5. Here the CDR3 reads CASSKGLAGNTDTQYF. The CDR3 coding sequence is TGCGCCAGCAGCAAAGGACTAGCGGGAAACACAGATACGCAGTATTTT.

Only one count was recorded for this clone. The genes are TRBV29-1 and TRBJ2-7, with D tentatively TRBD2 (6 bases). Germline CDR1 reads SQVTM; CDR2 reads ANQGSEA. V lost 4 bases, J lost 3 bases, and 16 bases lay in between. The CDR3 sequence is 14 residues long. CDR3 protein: CSVGGRSLSYEQYF. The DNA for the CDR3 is TGCAGCGTTGGAGGGAGGTCCCTCAGCTACGAGCAGTACTTC.

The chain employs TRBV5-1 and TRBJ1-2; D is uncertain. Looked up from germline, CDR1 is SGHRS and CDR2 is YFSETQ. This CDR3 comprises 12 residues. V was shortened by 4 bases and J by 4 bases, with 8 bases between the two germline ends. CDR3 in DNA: TGCGCCAGCAGCGCTGACATCTATGGCTACACCTTC. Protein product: CASSADIYGYTF.

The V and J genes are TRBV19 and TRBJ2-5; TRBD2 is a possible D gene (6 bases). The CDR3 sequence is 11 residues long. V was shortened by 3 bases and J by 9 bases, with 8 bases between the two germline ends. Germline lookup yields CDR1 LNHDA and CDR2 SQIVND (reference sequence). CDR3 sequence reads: CASSIGGAQYF. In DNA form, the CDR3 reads TGTGCCAGTAGTATCGGCGGGGCCCAGTACTTC.

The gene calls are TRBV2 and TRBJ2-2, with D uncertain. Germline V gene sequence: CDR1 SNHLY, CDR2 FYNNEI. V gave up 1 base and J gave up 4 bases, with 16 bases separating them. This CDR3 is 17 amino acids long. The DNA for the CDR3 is TGTGCCAGCAGTGAAGGACGTTACGGCCCGGGCACCGGGGAGCTGTTTTTT. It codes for CASSEGRYGPGTGELFF. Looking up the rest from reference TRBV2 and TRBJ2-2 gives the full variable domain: EPEVTQTPSHQVTQMGQEVILRCVPISNHLYFYWYRQILGQKVEFLVSFYNNEISEKSEIFDDQFSVERPDGSNFTLKIRSTKLEDSAMYFCASSEGRYGPGTGELFFGEGSRLTVL.

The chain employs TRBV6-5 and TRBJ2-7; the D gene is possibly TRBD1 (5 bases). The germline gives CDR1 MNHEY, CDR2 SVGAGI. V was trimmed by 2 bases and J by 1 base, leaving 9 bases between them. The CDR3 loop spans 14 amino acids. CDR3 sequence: CASSYNRLSYEQYF. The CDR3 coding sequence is TGTGCCAGCAGTTACAACAGGCTATCCTACGAGCAGTACTTC.

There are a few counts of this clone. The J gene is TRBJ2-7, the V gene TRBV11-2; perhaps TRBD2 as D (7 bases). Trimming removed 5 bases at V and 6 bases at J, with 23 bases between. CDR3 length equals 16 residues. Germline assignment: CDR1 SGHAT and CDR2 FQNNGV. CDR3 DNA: TGTGCCAGCAGCCCTACCCCTGCGGGGGCCTCATTCGAGCAGTACTTC. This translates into CASSPTPAGASFEQYF. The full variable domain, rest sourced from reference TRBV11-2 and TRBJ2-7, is EAGVAQSPRYKIIEKRQSVAFWCNPISGHATLYWYQQILGQGPKLLIQFQNNGVVDDSQLPKDRFSAERLKGVDSTLKIQPAKLEDSAVYLCASSPTPAGASFEQYFGPGTRLTVT.